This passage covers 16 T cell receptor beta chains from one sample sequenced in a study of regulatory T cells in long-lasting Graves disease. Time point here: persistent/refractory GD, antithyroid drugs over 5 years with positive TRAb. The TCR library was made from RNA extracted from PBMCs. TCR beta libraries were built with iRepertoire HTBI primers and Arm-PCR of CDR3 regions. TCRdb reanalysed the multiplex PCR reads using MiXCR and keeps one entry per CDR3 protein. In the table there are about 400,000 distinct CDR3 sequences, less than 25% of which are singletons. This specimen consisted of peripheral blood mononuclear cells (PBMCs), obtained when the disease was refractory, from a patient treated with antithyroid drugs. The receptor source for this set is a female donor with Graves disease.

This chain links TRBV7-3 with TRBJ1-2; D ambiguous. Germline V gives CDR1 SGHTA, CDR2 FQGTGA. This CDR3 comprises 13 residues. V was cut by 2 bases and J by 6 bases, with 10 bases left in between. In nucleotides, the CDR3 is TGTGCCAGCAGCTTAGGAGGGTTCAATGGCTACACCTTC. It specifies CASSLGGFNGYTF.

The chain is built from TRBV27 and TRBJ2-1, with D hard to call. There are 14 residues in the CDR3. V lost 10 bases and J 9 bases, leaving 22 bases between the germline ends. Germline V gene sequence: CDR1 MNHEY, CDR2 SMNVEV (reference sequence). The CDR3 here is CATRSVLFDGEQFF. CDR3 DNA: TGTGCCACACGATCTGTCCTGTTCGATGGTGAGCAGTTCTTC.

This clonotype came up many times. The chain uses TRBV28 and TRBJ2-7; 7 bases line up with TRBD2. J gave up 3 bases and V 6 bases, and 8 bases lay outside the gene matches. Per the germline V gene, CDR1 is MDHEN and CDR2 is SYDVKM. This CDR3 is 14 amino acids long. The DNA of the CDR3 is TGTGCCAGCAGACCCACCGGGGGGAGCTACGAGCAGTACTTC. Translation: CASRPTGGSYEQYF.

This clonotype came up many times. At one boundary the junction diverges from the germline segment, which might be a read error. The CDR3 DNA sequence: TGTGCCAGCAGCCTAGCTGGAACAGTTTCCTACGAGCAGTACTTC. It translates to CASSLAGTVSYEQYF. This rearrangement joins TRBV7-8 to TRBJ2-7; D is possibly TRBD2 (5 bases). CDR1 and CDR2 (germline): SGHVS, FQNEAQ. The CDR3 contains 15 residues.

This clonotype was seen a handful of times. The CDR3 region has the DNA TGCGCCAGCAGCCAAGCCCTAGCAGCCTACGAGCAGTACTTC. Translating gives CASSQALAAYEQYF. The rearrangement links TRBV4-3 to TRBJ2-7; D may be TRBD2 (5 bases). In germline, CDR1 is LGHNA, CDR2 YSLEER. The V end was cut by 1 base, the J end by 2 bases, with 9 bases between. The CDR3 length is 14 residues.

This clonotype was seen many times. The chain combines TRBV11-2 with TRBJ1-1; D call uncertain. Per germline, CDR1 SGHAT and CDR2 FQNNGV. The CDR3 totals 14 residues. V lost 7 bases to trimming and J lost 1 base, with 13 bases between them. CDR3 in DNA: TGTGCCAGCACCACCTTCTCGGGGAACACTGAAGCTTTCTTT. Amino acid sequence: CASTTFSGNTEAFF.

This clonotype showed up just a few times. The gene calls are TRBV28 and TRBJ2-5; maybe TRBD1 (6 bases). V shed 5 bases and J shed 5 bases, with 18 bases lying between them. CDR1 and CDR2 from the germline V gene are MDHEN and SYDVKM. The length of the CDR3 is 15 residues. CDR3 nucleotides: TGTGCCAGCAGTCCCTTAAAGGGGGACCGGGAGACCCAGTACTTC. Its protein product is CASSPLKGDRETQYF.

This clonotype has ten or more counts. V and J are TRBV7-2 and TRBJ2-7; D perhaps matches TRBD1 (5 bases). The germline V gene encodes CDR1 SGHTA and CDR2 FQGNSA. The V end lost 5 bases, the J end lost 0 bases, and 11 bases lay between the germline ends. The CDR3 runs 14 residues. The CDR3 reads CASSQQVSSYEQYF. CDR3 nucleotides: TGTGCCAGCAGCCAACAGGTTAGCTCCTACGAGCAGTACTTC.

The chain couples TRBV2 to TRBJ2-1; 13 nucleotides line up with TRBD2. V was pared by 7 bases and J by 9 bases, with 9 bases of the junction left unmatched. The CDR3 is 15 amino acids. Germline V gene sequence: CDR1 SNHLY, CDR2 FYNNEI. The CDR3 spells CASTRTSGSTVEQFF. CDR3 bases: TGTGCCAGCACACGGACTAGCGGGAGTACGGTTGAGCAGTTCTTC.

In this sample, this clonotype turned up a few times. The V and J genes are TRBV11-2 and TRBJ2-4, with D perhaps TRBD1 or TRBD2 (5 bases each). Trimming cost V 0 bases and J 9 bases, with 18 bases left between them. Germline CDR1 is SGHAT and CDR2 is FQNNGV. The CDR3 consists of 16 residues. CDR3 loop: CASSLERGRRAGIQYF. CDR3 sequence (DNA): TGTGCCAGCAGCTTAGAAAGGGGCCGGCGGGCAGGCATTCAGTACTTC.

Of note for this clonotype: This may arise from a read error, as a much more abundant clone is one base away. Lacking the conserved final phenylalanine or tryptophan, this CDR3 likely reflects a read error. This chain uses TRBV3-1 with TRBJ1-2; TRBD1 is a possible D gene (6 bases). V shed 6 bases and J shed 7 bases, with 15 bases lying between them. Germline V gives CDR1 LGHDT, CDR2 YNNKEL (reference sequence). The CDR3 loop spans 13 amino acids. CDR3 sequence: CASRSGQLAGYTL. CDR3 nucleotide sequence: TGTGCCAGCAGGAGCGGACAGCTTGCTGGCTACACCCTC.

The CDR3 protein is CASLGDREREQYF. The CDR3 DNA reads as TGTGCCAGCCTGGGGGACAGGGAGCGCGAGCAGTACTTC. This sequence joins TRBV7-9 and TRBJ2-7; 9 bases match TRBD1. This CDR3 has 13 amino acids. CDR1 is SEHNR and CDR2 is FQNEAQ in the germline V gene (reference sequence). J gave up 6 bases and V 8 bases, and 8 bases lay outside the gene matches.

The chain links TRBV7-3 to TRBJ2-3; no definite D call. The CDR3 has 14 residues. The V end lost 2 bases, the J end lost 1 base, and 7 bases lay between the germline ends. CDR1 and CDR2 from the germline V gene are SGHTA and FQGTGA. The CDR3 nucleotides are TGTGCCAGCAGCTTAGGGGTGGGCACAGATACGCAGTATTTT. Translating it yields CASSLGVGTDTQYF.

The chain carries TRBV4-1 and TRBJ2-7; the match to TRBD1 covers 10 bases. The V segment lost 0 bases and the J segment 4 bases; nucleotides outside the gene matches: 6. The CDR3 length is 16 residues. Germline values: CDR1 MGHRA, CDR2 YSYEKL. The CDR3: CASSQEGQGIKYEQYF. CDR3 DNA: TGCGCCAGCAGCCAAGAGGGACAGGGGATTAAGTACGAGCAGTACTTC.

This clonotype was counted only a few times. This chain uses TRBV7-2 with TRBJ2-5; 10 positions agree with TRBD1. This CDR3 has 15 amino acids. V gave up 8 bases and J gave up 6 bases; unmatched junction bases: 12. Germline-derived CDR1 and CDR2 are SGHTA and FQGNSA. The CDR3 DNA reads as TGTGCCAGCTCCCCGAGACAGGGGGCAAAAAAGACCCAGTACTTC. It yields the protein CASSPRQGAKKTQYF.

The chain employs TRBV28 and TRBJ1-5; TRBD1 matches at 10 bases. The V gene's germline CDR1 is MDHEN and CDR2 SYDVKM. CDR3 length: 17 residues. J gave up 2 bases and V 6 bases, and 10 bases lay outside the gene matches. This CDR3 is CASRSGQGLSGNQPQHF. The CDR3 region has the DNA TGTGCCAGCAGATCGGGACAGGGGTTGTCAGGCAATCAGCCCCAGCATTTT.